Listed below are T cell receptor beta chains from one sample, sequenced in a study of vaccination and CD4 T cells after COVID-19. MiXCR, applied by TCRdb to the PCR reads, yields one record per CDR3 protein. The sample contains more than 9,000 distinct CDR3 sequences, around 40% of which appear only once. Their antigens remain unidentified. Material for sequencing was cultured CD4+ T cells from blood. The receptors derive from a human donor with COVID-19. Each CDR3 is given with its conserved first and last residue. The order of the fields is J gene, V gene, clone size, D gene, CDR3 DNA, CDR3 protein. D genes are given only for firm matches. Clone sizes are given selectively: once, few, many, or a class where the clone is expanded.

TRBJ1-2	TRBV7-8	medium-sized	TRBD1	TGTGCCAGCAGCCTACAGGGGCAGCCGGGTAACTATGGCTACACCTTC	CASSLQGQPGNYGYTF
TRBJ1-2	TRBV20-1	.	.	TGCGGGGCATTGGGGGGGGGACCCAGAGCTAACTATGGCTACACCTTC	CGALGGGPRANYGYTF
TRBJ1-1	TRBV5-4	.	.	TGTGCCAGCGGCTTGGATTCTGGGACACGCACTGAAGCTTTCTTT	CASGLDSGTRTEAFF
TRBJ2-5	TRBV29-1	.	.	TGCAGCGTTGCGGAAGGGCAAGAGACCCAGTACTTC	CSVAEGQETQYF
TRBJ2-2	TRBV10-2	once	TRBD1	TGCGCCAGCAGTGAGGCCAGGGGGTGGTCAGTGACCGGGGAGCTGTTTTTT	CASSEARGWSVTGELFF
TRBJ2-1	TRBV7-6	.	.	TGTGCCAGCAGCCCCAGTAACGGAGCTCGTGAGCAGTTCTTC	CASSPSNGAREQFF
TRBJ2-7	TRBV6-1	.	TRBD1	TGTGCCATCCTTGCCGGGGGCAGGGGGCACTCCTACGAGCAGTACTTC	CAILAGGRGHSYEQYF
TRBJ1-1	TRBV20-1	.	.	TGCAGTGCTAGCCGCCCGAGGGGCATGAACACTGAAGCTTTCTTT	CSASRPRGMNTEAFF
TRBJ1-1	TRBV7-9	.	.	TGTGCCAGCAGCGACGGACGGACTTGTGATTTT	CASSDGRTCDF
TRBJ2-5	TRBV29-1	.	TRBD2	TGCAGCGTTGAGGACCGGGGGGGCGGCGAGACCCAGTACTTC	CSVEDRGGGETQYF
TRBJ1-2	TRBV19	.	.	TGTGCCAGTAGTATAGAACTCTATGGCTACACCTTC	CASSIELYGYTF
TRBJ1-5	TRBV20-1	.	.	TGCAGTGCTAGCGGTGGGGCAGGGGAGAGAAGCAATCAGCCCCAGCATTTT	CSASGGAGERSNQPQHF
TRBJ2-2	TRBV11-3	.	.	TGTGCCAGCAGCTTAGATTTACAGGGCGGGGAGCTGTTTTTT	CASSLDLQGGELFF
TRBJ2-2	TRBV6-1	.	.	TGTGCCAGCAGTACCGTCACCGGGGAGCTGTTTTTT	CASSTVTGELFF
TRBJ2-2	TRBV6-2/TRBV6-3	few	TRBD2	TGTGCCAGCAGTCAGCCGGGGGGGCCAACCGGGGAGCTGTTTTTT	CASSQPGGPTGELFF
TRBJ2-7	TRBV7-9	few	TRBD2	TGTGCCAGCAGCTTAGCGCCTTCTAGCGGGGGATACCTCTCCTACGAGCAGTACTTC	CASSLAPSSGGYLSYEQYF
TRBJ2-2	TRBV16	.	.	TGTGCCAGCAGCCAATCAGGGTTAAGCACCGGGGAGCTGTTTTTT	CASSQSGLSTGELFF
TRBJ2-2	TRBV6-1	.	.	TGTGCCAGCAGTCCAAAGTCGCCGGACCGCACCGGGGAGCTGTTTTTT	CASSPKSPDRTGELFF
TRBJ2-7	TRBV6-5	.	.	TGTGCCAGCAGTTACTCGTCAGCCTCCTACGAGCAGTACTTC	CASSYSSASYEQYF
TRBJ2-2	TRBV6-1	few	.	TGTGCCAGCAGTCCTGGGACGCACACCGGGGAGCTGTTTTTT	CASSPGTHTGELFF
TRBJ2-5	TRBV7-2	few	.	TGTGCCAGCCTCCAATCGACGGGGCGAGAGACCCAGTACTTC	CASLQSTGRETQYF
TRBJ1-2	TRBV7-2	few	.	TGTGCCAGCAGCTCGCGCGACCCCAGGGCGTCTAACTATGGCTACACCTTC	CASSSRDPRASNYGYTF
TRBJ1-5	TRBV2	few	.	TGTGCCAGCACCCAGGGAGGGGACAGCAATCAGCCCCAGCATTTT	CASTQGGDSNQPQHF
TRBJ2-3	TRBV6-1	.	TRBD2	TGTGCCAGCATAGCCGGGACTAGCGGGTCGGAGCAGTATTTT	CASIAGTSGSEQYF
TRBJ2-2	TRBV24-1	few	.	TGTGCCACCAGTGACTTGGCCGGGGAGCTGTTTTTT	CATSDLAGELFF
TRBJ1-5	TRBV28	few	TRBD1	TGTGCCAGCAGCCAGACAGGGAGGTATCAGCCCCAGCATTTT	CASSQTGRYQPQHF
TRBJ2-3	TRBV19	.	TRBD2	TGTGCCAGCCAAGCGGGGGTCTTGGCAGATACGCAGTATTTT	CASQAGVLADTQYF
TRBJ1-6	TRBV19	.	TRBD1	TGTGCCAGTAGCCAAAGGACAGGATCTCTCTCAAATTCACCCCTCCACTTT	CASSQRTGSLSNSPLHF
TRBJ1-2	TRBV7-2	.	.	TGTGCCAGCAGCTTAGCAGGGGCTAACTATGGCTACACCTTC	CASSLAGANYGYTF
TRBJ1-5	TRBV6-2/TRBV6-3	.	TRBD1	TGTGCCAGCACGGAGGGGGCCCGGGAGCCCCAGCATTTT	CASTEGAREPQHF
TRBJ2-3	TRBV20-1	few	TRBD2	TGCAGTGCCCCGGCCGGGGCTAGCGGTAGGGATACGCAGTATTTT	CSAPAGASGRDTQYF
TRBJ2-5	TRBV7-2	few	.	TGTGCCAGCAGCTTCGGGAACCAAGAGACCCAGTACTTC	CASSFGNQETQYF
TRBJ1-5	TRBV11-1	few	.	TGTGCCAGCAGCTTAGGCCAGGGTAGCAATCAGCCCCAGCATTTT	CASSLGQGSNQPQHF
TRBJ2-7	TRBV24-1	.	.	TGTGCCACCAGTGACCCCGGAACCTACGAGCAGTACTTC	CATSDPGTYEQYF
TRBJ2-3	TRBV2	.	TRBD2	TGTGCCAGCAGGGAGCTAGCGGGGGGGCCAGGTACGCAGTATTTT	CASRELAGGPGTQYF
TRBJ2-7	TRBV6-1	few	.	TGTGCCACCCGACAATACGAGCAGTACTTC	CATRQYEQYF
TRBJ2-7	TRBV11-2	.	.	TGTGCCAGCAGCTCGACCTACGAGCAGTACTTC	CASSSTYEQYF
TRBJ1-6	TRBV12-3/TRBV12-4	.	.	TGTGCCAGCAGTTTCAGCCTACCACCCCTCCACTTT	CASSFSLPPLHF
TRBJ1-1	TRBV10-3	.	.	TGTGCCATCAGTGAGATGGGGAACACTGAAGCTTTCTTT	CAISEMGNTEAFF
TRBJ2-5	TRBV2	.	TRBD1	TGTGCCGGCGCACAGGACAGGGGGGACCAAGAGACCCAGTACTTC	CAGAQDRGDQETQYF
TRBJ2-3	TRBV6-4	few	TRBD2	TGTGCCAGCAGTGACTCGACTAGCGGGGGGGCAGATACGCAGTATTTT	CASSDSTSGGADTQYF
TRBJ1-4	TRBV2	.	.	TGTGCCAGCAGTGAAGAGGGAGCGAACTGGGGTGAAAAACTGTTTTTT	CASSEEGANWGEKLFF
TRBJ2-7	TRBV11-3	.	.	TGTGCCAGCAGCTTGCTGGGACAATTAGCCTACGAGCAGTACTTC	CASSLLGQLAYEQYF
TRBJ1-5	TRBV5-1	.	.	TGCGCCAGCAGCTTGGGCGGGGACACCCAGCCCCAGCATTTT	CASSLGGDTQPQHF
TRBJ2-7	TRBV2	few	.	TGTGCCAGCAGGGGAGGACTGGGAATCGAGCAGTACTTC	CASRGGLGIEQYF
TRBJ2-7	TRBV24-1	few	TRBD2	TGTGCCACCAGTGGGGGGGGGGATTACGAGCAGTACTTC	CATSGGGDYEQYF
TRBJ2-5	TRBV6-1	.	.	TGTGCCGGAGAAGGGGTCCAAGAGACCCAGTACTTC	CAGEGVQETQYF
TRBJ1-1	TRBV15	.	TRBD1	TGTGCCACCAGCAGAGTCGTGGGGACAGGGGTCACTGAAGCTTTCTTT	CATSRVVGTGVTEAFF
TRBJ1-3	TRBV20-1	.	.	TGCAGTGCTAGCGGGGTCTCTGGAAACACCATATATTTT	CSASGVSGNTIYF
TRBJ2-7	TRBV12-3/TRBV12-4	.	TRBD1	TGTGCCAGCAGTTACAGGGGTTATGAGCAGTACTTC	CASSYRGYEQYF
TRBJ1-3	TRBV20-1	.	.	TGCAGTGCTAGTACCCTACAGAGCTCTGGAAACACCATATATTTT	CSASTLQSSGNTIYF
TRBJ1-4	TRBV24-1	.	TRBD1	TGTGCCACCAGTGACCTTAGACAGGGAGGGAAACTGTTTTTT	CATSDLRQGGKLFF
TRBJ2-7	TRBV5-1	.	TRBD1	TGCGCCAGCAGCTTGGGGGGACAGGGTTTGACCTACGAGCAGTACTTC	CASSLGGQGLTYEQYF
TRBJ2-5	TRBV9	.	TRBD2	TGTGCCAGCAGCGTAGCTGGGGGCGGGCAGACTAGCGGGGGACAAGAGACCCAGTACTTC	CASSVAGGGQTSGGQETQYF
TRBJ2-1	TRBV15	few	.	TGTGCCACCAGCAGAGTTGGGGAATACAATGAGCAGTTCTTC	CATSRVGEYNEQFF
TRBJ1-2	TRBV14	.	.	TGTGCCAGCAGCCAAGGAACAGTTGGCTACACCTTC	CASSQGTVGYTF
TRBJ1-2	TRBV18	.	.	TGTGCCAGCTCACCACTCGCAGGGGCTAACTATGGCTACACCTTC	CASSPLAGANYGYTF